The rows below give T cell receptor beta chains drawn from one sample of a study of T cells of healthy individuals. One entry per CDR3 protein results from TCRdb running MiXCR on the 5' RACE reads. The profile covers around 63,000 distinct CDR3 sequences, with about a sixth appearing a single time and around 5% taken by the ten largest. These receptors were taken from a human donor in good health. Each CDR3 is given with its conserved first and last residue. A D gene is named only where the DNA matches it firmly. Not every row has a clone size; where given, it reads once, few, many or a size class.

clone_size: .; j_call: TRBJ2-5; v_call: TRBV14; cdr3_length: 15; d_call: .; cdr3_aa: CASSHLGAGTETQYF; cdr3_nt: TGTGCCAGCAGCCACCTAGGGGCAGGGACTGAGACCCAGTACTTC
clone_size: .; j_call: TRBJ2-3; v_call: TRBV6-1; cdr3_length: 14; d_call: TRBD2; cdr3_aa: CASNPTSFTDTQYF; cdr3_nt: TGTGCCAGCAACCCGACTAGCTTCACAGATACGCAGTATTTT
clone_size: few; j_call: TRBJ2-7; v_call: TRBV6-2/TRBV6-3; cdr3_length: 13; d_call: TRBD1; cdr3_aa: CASSYGTGFEQYF; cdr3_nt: TGTGCCAGCAGTTACGGGACAGGTTTCGAGCAGTACTTC
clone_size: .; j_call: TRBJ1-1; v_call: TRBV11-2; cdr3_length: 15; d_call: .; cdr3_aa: CASSLEGAGNTEAFF; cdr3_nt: TGTGCCAGCAGCTTAGAGGGGGCTGGGAACACTGAAGCTTTCTTT
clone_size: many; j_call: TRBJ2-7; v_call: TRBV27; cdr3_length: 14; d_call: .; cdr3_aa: CASSLGGRPYEQYF; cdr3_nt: TGTGCCAGCAGTTTAGGAGGCAGGCCCTACGAGCAGTACTTC
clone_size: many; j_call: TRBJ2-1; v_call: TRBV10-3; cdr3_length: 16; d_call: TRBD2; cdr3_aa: CAINSLSGRGYNEQFF; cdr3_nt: TGTGCCATCAATTCCCTTAGCGGGAGGGGCTACAATGAGCAGTTCTTC
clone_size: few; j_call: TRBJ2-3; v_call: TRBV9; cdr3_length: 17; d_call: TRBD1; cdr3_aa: CASSVGIGDSVSDTQYF; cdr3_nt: TGTGCCAGCAGCGTAGGAATCGGGGACAGCGTATCAGATACGCAGTATTTT
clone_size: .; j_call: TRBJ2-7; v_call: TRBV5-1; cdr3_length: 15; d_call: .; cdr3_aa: CASSLEGVRHYEQYF; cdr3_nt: TGCGCCAGCAGCTTGGAGGGGGTGCGGCACTACGAGCAGTACTTC
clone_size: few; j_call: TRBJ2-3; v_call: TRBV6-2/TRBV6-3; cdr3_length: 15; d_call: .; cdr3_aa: CASDFNGLLTDTQYF; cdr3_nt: TGTGCCAGTGACTTCAACGGACTACTCACAGATACGCAGTATTTT
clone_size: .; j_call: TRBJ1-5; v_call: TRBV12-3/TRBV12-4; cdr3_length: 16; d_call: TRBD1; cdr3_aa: CASRAMTGVSDQPQHF; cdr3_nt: TGTGCCAGCAGGGCTATGACAGGGGTATCGGATCAGCCCCAGCATTTT
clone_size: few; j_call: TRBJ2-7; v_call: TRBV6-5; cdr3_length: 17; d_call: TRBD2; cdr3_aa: CASSYGREGVFSYEQYF; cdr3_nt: TGTGCCAGCAGTTACGGGCGGGAGGGGGTTTTCTCCTACGAGCAGTACTTC
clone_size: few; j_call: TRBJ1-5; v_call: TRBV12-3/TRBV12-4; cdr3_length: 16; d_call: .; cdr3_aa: CASSFHVGRSNQPQHF; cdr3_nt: TGTGCCAGCAGTTTTCATGTGGGGCGCAGCAATCAGCCCCAGCATTTT
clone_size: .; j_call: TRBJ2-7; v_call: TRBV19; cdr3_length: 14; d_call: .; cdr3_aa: CASSIEGRYYEQYF; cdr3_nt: TGTGCCAGTAGTATAGAGGGCAGGTACTACGAGCAGTACTTC
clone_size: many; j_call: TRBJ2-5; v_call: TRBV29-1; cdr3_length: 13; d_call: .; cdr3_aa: CSVEGARGETQYF; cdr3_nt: TGCAGCGTTGAGGGGGCCCGGGGAGAGACCCAGTACTTC
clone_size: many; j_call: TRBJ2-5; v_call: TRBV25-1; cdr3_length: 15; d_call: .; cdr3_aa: CASSETGFWGETQYF; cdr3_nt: TGTGCCAGCAGTGAAACGGGGTTTTGGGGAGAGACCCAGTACTTC
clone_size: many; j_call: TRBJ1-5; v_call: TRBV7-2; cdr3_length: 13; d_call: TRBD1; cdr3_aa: CASSTGGNQPQHF; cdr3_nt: TGTGCCAGCAGCACAGGGGGCAATCAGCCCCAGCATTTT
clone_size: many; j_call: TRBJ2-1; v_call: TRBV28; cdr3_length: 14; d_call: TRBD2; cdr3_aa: CASSLVGGGGEQFF; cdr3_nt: TGTGCCAGCAGTTTAGTGGGCGGGGGGGGTGAGCAGTTCTTC
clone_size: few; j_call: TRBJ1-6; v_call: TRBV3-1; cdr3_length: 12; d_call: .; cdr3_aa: CASSQDFSPLHF; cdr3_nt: TGTGCCAGCAGCCAAGATTTTTCCCCCCTCCACTTT
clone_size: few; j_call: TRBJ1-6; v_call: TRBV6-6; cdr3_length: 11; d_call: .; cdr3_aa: CASRSSSPLHF; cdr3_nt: TGTGCCAGCAGGTCTTCTTCACCCCTCCACTTT
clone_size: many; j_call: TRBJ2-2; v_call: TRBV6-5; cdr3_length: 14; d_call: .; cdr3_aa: CASSPSGNTGELFF; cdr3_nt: TGTGCCAGCAGCCCCTCCGGGAACACCGGGGAGCTGTTTTTT
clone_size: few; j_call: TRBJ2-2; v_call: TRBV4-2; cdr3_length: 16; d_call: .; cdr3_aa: CASSPLGTSNTGELFF; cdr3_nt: TGTGCCAGCAGCCCGCTCGGGACTTCGAACACCGGGGAGCTGTTTTTT
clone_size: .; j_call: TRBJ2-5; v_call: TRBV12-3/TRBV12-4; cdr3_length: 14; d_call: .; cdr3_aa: CASSLDSGKETQYF; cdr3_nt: TGTGCCAGCAGTTTAGATTCTGGTAAAGAGACCCAGTACTTC
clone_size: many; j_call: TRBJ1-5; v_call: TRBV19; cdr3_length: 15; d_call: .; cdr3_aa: CASSIARASNQPQHF; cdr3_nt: TGTGCCAGTAGTATCGCGCGGGCTAGCAATCAGCCCCAGCATTTT
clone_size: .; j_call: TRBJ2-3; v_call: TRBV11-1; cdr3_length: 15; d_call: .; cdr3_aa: CASSLWGHSTDTQYF; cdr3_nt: TGTGCCAGCAGCTTATGGGGGCATTCGACAGATACGCAGTATTTT
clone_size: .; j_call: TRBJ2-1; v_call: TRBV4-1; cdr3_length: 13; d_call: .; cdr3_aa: CASSQEKGYEQFF; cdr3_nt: TGCGCCAGCAGCCAAGAAAAGGGGTATGAGCAGTTCTTC
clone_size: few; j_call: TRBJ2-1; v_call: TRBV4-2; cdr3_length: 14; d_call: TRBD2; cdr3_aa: CASSLPGLEHEQFF; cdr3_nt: TGTGCCAGCAGCCTACCGGGACTAGAACATGAGCAGTTCTTC
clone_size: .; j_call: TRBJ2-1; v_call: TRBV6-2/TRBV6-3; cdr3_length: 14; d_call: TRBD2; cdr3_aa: CASSHGGAFNEQFF; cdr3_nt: TGTGCCAGCAGCCACGGGGGGGCATTCAATGAGCAGTTCTTC
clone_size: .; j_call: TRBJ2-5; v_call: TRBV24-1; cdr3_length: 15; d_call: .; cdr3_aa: CATSDARGNQETQYF; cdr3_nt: TGTGCCACCAGTGATGCCCGGGGTAACCAAGAGACCCAGTACTTC
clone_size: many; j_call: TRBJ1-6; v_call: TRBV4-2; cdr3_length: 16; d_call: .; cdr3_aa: CASSPPPGFQNSPLHF; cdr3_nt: TGTGCCAGCAGCCCCCCACCGGGATTTCAGAATTCACCCCTCCACTTT
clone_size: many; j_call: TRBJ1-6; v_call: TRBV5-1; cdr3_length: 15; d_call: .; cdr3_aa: CASSLETVRNSPLHF; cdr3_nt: TGCGCCAGCAGCTTGGAGACAGTTCGTAATTCACCCCTCCACTTT
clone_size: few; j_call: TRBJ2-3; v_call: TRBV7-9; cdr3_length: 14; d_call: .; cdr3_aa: CASSFAGNTDTQYF; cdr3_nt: TGTGCCAGCAGCTTTGCGGGGAACACAGATACGCAGTATTTT
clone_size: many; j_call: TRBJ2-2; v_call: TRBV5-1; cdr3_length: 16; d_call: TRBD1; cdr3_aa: CASSYLGQENTGELFF; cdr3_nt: TGCGCCAGCAGCTACCTAGGACAGGAGAATACCGGGGAGCTGTTTTTT
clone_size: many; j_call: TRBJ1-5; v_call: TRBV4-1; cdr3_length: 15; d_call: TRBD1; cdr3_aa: CASSQDPGTVQPQHF; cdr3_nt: TGCGCCAGCAGCCAAGATCCCGGGACAGTTCAGCCCCAGCATTTT
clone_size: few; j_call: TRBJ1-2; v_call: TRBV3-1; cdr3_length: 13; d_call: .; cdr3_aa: CASSPTDNYGYTF; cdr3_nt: TGTGCCAGCAGCCCGACGGATAACTATGGCTACACCTTC
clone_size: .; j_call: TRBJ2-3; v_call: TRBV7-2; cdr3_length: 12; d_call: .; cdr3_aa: CASGGITDTQYF; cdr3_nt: TGTGCCAGCGGCGGGATCACAGATACGCAGTATTTT
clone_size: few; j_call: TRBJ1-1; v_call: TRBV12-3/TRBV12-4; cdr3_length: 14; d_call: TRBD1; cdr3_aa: CASRQSNRGAEAFF; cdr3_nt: TGTGCCAGCAGGCAGAGCAACAGGGGGGCCGAAGCTTTCTTT
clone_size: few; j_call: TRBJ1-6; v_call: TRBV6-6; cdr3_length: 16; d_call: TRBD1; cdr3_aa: CASSYSDRGSGSPLHF; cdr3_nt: TGTGCCAGCAGTTATTCGGACAGGGGGAGTGGTTCACCCCTCCACTTT
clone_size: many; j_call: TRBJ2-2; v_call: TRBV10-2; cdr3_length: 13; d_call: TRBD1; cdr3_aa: CASRTGAVGELFF; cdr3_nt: TGCGCCAGCAGAACAGGGGCTGTCGGGGAGCTGTTTTTT
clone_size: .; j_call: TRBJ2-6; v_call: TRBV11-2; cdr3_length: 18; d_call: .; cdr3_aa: CASSQTPRPLSGANVLTF; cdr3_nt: TGTGCCAGCAGCCAAACCCCGAGACCTCTCTCTGGGGCCAACGTCCTGACTTTC